The rows below give T cell receptor beta chains drawn from one sample of a study of shared T cell receptors in the human thymus. The data were produced by immunoSEQ multiplex PCR, yet TCRdb's version contains in-frame clones alone and is incomplete. In the table there are roughly 660,000 clones, roughly 90% of which are singletons. These data also formed part of another study, on human thymus T cells.

The source material was thymocytes. These receptors all come from a boy younger than two with a congenital heart defect. CDR3s include the opening cysteine and the closing phenylalanine or tryptophan. The order of the fields is CDR3 length, V gene, clone size, D gene, J gene, CDR3 protein, CDR3 DNA. A D gene is named only where the DNA matches it firmly. Rows give clone size only sometimes, using once, few, many, or a class for an expanded clone.

cdr3_length: 15
v_call: TRBV15
clone_size: -
d_call: -
j_call: TRBJ1-5
cdr3_aa: CATSPIGRGNQPQHF
cdr3_nt: TGTGCCACCAGCCCGATAGGGCGGGGAAATCAGCCCCAGCATTTT

cdr3_length: 19
v_call: TRBV4-2
clone_size: -
d_call: -
j_call: TRBJ2-7
cdr3_aa: CASSQEGETGVPISYEQYF
cdr3_nt: TGTGCCAGCAGCCAAGAGGGCGAGACGGGAGTACCGATATCCTACGAGCAGTACTTC

cdr3_length: 13
v_call: TRBV30
clone_size: -
d_call: -
j_call: TRBJ2-2
cdr3_aa: CAWSTTRTGELFF
cdr3_nt: TGTGCCTGGAGTACCACTAGGACTGGGGAGCTGTTTTTT

cdr3_length: 18
v_call: TRBV4-3
clone_size: -
d_call: TRBD1
j_call: TRBJ2-6
cdr3_aa: CASSQDGTGGAGANVLTF
cdr3_nt: TGCGCCAGCAGCCAAGATGGGACAGGGGGCGCTGGGGCCAACGTCCTGACTTTC

cdr3_length: 14
v_call: TRBV2
clone_size: -
d_call: TRBD1
j_call: TRBJ1-4
cdr3_aa: CASRAGQRNEKLFF
cdr3_nt: TGTGCCAGCAGGGCGGGACAGAGGAATGAAAAACTGTTTTTT

cdr3_length: 15
v_call: TRBV30
clone_size: -
d_call: -
j_call: TRBJ1-6
cdr3_aa: CAWSVISCLGSPLHF
cdr3_nt: TGTGCCTGGAGTGTAATAAGCTGTCTAGGTTCACCCCTCCACTTT

cdr3_length: 14
v_call: TRBV30
clone_size: -
d_call: -
j_call: TRBJ1-4
cdr3_aa: CAWKLRGFNEKLFF
cdr3_nt: TGTGCCTGGAAATTACGGGGATTTAATGAAAAACTGTTTTTT

cdr3_length: 16
v_call: TRBV7-6
clone_size: -
d_call: -
j_call: TRBJ2-1
cdr3_aa: CASSRPGVRTYNEQFF
cdr3_nt: TGTGCCAGCAGCCGTCCAGGGGTTCGCACCTACAATGAGCAGTTCTTC

cdr3_length: 17
v_call: TRBV21-1
clone_size: -
d_call: -
j_call: TRBJ1-1
cdr3_aa: CASSPHPKGKGGTEAFF
cdr3_nt: TGTGCCAGCAGCCCTCATCCGAAAGGAAAGGGGGGGACTGAAGCTTTCTTT

cdr3_length: 17
v_call: TRBV19
clone_size: -
d_call: -
j_call: TRBJ1-5
cdr3_aa: CASSAGTQPYSNQPQHF
cdr3_nt: TGTGCCAGTAGTGCCGGGACTCAGCCTTATAGCAATCAGCCCCAGCATTTT

cdr3_length: 13
v_call: TRBV11-3
clone_size: -
d_call: TRBD2
j_call: TRBJ2-2
cdr3_aa: CASSRAGLGELFF
cdr3_nt: TGTGCCAGCAGCCGAGCGGGGCTCGGGGAGCTGTTTTTT

cdr3_length: 15
v_call: TRBV7-2
clone_size: few
d_call: TRBD1
j_call: TRBJ2-7
cdr3_aa: CASSLTGQSSLEQYF
cdr3_nt: TGTGCCAGCAGCTTGACGGGACAGAGCTCCCTCGAGCAGTACTTC

cdr3_length: 14
v_call: TRBV5-4
clone_size: -
d_call: -
j_call: TRBJ1-3
cdr3_aa: CASSGGVAGNTIYF
cdr3_nt: TGTGCCAGCTCGGGAGGAGTAGCTGGAAACACCATATATTTT

cdr3_length: 18
v_call: TRBV7-8
clone_size: -
d_call: TRBD2
j_call: TRBJ2-1
cdr3_aa: CASSPYRGLAGEDNEQFF
cdr3_nt: TGTGCCAGCAGCCCCTACCGAGGACTAGCGGGGGAGGACAATGAGCAGTTCTTC

cdr3_length: 15
v_call: TRBV7-8
clone_size: -
d_call: -
j_call: TRBJ2-1
cdr3_aa: CASSLESGRYNEQFF
cdr3_nt: TGTGCCAGCAGCTTAGAATCAGGTCGTTACAATGAGCAGTTCTTC

cdr3_length: 19
v_call: TRBV2
clone_size: -
d_call: TRBD2
j_call: TRBJ2-1
cdr3_aa: CASRDTSGARKSSYNEQFF
cdr3_nt: TGTGCCAGCAGGGACACTAGCGGGGCAAGAAAAAGCTCCTACAATGAGCAGTTCTTC

cdr3_length: 22
v_call: TRBV10-3
clone_size: -
d_call: -
j_call: TRBJ2-3
cdr3_aa: CAISDPLGTGRRKRENTDTQYF
cdr3_nt: TGTGCCATCAGTGACCCCCTGGGGACAGGGAGAAGGAAGCGGGAGAACACAGATACGCAGTATTTT

cdr3_length: 14
v_call: TRBV29-1
clone_size: -
d_call: -
j_call: TRBJ2-3
cdr3_aa: CSVGDCGDCDTQYF
cdr3_nt: TGCAGCGTGGGAGACTGCGGTGACTGTGATACGCAGTATTTT

cdr3_length: 14
v_call: TRBV15
clone_size: -
d_call: -
j_call: TRBJ2-7
cdr3_aa: CATSRERGFYEQYF
cdr3_nt: TGTGCCACCAGCAGAGAAAGGGGGTTTTACGAGCAGTACTTC

cdr3_length: 15
v_call: TRBV7-9
clone_size: -
d_call: TRBD1
j_call: TRBJ2-7
cdr3_aa: CASSCSGTASYEQYF
cdr3_nt: TGTGCCAGCAGCTGCTCCGGGACAGCCTCCTACGAGCAGTACTTC

cdr3_length: 13
v_call: TRBV28
clone_size: once
d_call: -
j_call: TRBJ2-1
cdr3_aa: CASRATSAGEQFF
cdr3_nt: TGTGCCAGCAGGGCGACATCGGCAGGCGAGCAGTTCTTC

cdr3_length: 17
v_call: TRBV28
clone_size: -
d_call: -
j_call: TRBJ2-5
cdr3_aa: CASSLGGGQQSQETQYF
cdr3_nt: TGTGCCAGCAGTTTAGGAGGGGGACAGCAAAGTCAAGAGACCCAGTACTTC